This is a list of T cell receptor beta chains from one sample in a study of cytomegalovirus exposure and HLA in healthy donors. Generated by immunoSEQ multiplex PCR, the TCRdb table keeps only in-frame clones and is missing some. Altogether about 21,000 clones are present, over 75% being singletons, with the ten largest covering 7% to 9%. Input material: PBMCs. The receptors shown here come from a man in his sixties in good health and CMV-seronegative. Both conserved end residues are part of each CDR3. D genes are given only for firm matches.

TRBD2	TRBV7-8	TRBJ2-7	CASSYGRASYEQYF
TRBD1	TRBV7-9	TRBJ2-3	CASSRDRASTDTQYF
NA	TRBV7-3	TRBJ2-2	CASSLGTNTGELFF
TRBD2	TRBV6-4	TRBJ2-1	CASSPNFAGGPRFF
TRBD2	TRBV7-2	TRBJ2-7	CASSNYLAGVKGEQYF
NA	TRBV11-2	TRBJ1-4	CASSLDLPGKLFF
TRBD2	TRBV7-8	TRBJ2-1	CASSLVVGTSGRKIRDEQFF
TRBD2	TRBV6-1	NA	CASSAEGGPHEQYF
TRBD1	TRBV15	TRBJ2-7	CATSREKYLLDGQENPYEQYF
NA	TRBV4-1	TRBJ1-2	CASSTRLQGNYGYTF
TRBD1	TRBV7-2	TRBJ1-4	CASRLQRTGELANEKLSF
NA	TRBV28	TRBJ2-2	CASRLRGGGTGELFF
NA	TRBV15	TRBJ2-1	CATSRDLEADEQFF
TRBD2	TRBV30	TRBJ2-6	CAWSVHGSSGSSGANVLTF
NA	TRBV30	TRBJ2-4	CAWSASSGKNIQYF
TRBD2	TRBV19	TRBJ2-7	CASTGGDYEQYF
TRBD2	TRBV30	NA	CAWSVGSGYLYEQYF
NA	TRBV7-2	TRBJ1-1	CASSLFVGGTEAFF
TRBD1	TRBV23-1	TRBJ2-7	CASSTENRGPTYEQYF
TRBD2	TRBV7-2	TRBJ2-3	CASSSAGTSGGTRAQYF
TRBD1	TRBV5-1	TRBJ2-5	CASRRGRGGTGAWETQYF
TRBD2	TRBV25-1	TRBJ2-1	CASSEWPSGRLNEQFF
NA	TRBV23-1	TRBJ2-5	CASSRIGGVGETQYF
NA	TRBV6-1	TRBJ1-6	CASSEAWMGARSYNSPLHF
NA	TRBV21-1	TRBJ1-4	CASSKENGHGLREKLFF
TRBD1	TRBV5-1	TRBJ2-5	CASSQDGTGGETQYF
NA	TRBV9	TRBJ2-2	CASSGAKANTGELFF
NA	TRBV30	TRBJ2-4	CAWSVWDTAAKNIQYF
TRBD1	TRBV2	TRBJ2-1	CASSGVDRSYNEQFF
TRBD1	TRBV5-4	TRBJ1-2	CASSLKTGGVVGGYTF
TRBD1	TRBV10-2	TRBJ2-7	CASSRGGTGGSSYEQYF
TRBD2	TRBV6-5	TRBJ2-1	CASSFDAGTSGLGQFF
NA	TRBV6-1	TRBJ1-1	CASRRGQNTEAFF
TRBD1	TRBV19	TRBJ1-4	CASSTPPTGGREKLFF
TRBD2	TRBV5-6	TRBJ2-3	CASSLGLAVLGADTQYF
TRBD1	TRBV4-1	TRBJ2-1	CASSHGQGTYNEQFF
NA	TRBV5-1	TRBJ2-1	CASSFDRVNEQFF
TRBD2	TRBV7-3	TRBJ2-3	CASSLHSGGTTDTQYF
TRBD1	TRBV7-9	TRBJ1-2	CSSSRSTGVLYGYTF
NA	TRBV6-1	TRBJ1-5	CASTFYSNQPQHF
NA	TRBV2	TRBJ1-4	CASRGQVLTNEKLFF
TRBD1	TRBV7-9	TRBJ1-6	CASSPVVGTAYSPLHF
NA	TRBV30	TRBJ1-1	CAWSGGKGGEAFF